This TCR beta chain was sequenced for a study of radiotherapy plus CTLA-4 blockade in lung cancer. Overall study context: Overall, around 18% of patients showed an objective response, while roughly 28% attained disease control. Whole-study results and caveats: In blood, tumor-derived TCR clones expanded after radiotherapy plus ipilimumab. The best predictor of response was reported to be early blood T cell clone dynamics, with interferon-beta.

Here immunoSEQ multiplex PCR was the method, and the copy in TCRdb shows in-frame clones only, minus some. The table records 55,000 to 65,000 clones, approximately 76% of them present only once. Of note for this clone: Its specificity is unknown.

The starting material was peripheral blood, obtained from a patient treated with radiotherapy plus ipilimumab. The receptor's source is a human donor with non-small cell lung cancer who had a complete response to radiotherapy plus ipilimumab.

The DNA for the CDR3 is TGTGCCAGCAGCCCAAAGTACGGGACAGGGGGCACAGATACGCAGTATTTT. Protein product: CASSPKYGTGGTDTQYF. The genes are TRBV14 and TRBJ2-3; TRBD1 matches at 10 bases. J was trimmed by 1 base and V by 4 bases; bases with no gene match: 8. In germline, CDR1 is SGHDN, CDR2 FVKESK. This CDR3 has 17 amino acids.